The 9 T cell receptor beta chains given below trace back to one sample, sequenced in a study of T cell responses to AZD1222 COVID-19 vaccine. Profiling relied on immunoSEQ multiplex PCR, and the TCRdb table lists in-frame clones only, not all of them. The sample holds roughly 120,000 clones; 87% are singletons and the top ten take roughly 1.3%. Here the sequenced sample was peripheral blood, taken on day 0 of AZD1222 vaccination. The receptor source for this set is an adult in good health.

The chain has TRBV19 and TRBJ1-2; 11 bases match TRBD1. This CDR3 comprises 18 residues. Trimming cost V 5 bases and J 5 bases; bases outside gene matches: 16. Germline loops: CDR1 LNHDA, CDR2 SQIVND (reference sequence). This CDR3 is CASSGGTGGRGGLYGYTF. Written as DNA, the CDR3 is TGTGCCAGTAGTGGCGGGACAGGGGGGCGAGGCGGACTTTATGGCTACACCTTC.

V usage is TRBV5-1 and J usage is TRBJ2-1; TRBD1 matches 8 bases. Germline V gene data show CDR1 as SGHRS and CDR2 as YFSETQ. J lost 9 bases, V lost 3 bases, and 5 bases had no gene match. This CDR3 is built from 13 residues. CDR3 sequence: CASSSTGVGEQFF. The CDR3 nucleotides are TGCGCCAGCAGCTCGACAGGGGTGGGTGAGCAGTTCTTC.

For the CDR3, the DNA is TGTGCCAGCTCACGAGGGGTGGCTCAGCCCCAGCATTTT. As protein: CASSRGVAQPQHF. The V gene is TRBV18, the J gene TRBJ1-5, with D maybe TRBD1 (5 bases). The CDR3 has 13 residues. CDR1 is KGHSH and CDR2 is LQKENI in the germline V gene. Trimming left V 4 bases short and J 6 bases short, with 10 bases between.

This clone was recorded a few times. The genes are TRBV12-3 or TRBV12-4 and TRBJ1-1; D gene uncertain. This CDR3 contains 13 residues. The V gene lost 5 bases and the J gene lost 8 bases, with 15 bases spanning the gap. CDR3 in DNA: TGTGCCAGCAGTCCAGGACGCGGAAGGGAAGCTTTCTTT. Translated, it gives CASSPGRGREAFF.

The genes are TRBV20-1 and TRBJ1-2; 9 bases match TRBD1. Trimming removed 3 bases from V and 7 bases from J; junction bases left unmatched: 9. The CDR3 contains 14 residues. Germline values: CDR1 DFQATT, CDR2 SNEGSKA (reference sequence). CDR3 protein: CSASGGTGTGGYTF. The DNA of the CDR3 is TGCAGTGCTAGTGGCGGGACAGGGACCGGTGGCTACACCTTC.

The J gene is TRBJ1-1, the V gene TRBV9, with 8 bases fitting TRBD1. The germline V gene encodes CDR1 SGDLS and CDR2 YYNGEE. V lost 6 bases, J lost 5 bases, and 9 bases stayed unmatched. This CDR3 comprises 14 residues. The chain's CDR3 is CASTPEDRVTEAFF. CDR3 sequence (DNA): TGTGCCAGCACCCCAGAGGACAGGGTTACTGAAGCTTTCTTT.

CDR3 in amino acids: CASSLALAGSYNEQFF. CDR3 in DNA: TGTGCCAGCAGCTTAGCTCTAGCGGGCAGCTACAATGAGCAGTTCTTC. The chain employs TRBV7-9 and TRBJ2-1, with 8 positions matching TRBD2. In germline, CDR1 is SEHNR, CDR2 FQNEAQ (reference sequence). The length of the CDR3 is 16 residues. The junction had 4 bases not matched to a gene; V was cut back by 0 bases and J by 3 bases.

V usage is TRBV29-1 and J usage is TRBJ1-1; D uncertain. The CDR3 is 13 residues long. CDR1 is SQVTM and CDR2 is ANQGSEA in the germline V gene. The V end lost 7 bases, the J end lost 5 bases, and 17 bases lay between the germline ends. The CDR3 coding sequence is TGCAGCGCCGAAGTAACGGGAGATACTGAAGCTTTCTTT. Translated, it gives CSAEVTGDTEAFF.

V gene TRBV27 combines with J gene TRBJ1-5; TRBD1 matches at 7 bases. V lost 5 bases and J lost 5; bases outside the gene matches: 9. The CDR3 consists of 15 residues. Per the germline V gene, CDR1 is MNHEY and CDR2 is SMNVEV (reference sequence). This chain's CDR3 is CASSHRQGGDQPQHF. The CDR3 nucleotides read TGTGCCAGCAGTCACCGGCAGGGGGGGGATCAGCCCCAGCATTTT.